The clone carrying this T cell receptor (beta chain) has a handful of counts. No antigen is known for it. The time point denotes: baseline, week 1 (first vaccination visit). Treatment here: pre-vaccination baseline after standard-of-care therapy. Donors had new WHO grade 3 or 4 IDH1-mutant, ATRX-lost astrocytomas. The sample originates from a study of a mutant IDH1 vaccine in newly diagnosed glioma. Study summary: Treatment recipients were approximately 62% male and about 40% female, and their mean age was roughly 40 years. Patients arrived already treated with radiotherapy, temozolomide, or both, most having had both. Study results and caveats: In 93.3% of patients, immune responses induced by the vaccine occurred.

Method: immunoSEQ multiplex PCR; TCRdb's copy keeps in-frame clones and lacks some. The sample lists 59,000 or so clones, 80% to 95% occurring once. This CDR3 has 15 residues. Germline values: CDR1 MNHEY, CDR2 SMNVEV (reference sequence). V dropped 2 bases and J dropped 2 bases, with 10 bases sitting between them. The sequence was obtained from a man in his forties or fifties with glioma. V usage is TRBV27 and J usage is TRBJ1-5; TRBD1 is a possible D gene (5 bases). The sample consisted of PBMCs, taken from a glioma patient treated with radiotherapy, temozolomide or both. Here the CDR3 reads CASSLRQGGNQPQHF. The CDR3 nucleotides are TGTGCCAGCAGTTTAAGGCAGGGAGGCAATCAGCCCCAGCATTTT.